This T cell receptor beta chain was documented in a study of beta chain features in type 1 diabetes. The sequenced template was cDNA made from the entire isolated RNA. For naive, central memory and regulatory T cell samples, reads averaged about 3.7 million. TCRdb's copy holds only in-frame clones and misses some; the assay was immunoSEQ multiplex PCR. Here the sample spans about 330,000 clones, approximately 10% being singletons. One heparinised draw of blood, averaging roughly 110 mL, came from each donor. Researchers reported sorting CD4+ naive, central memory, regulatory and stem cell-like memory cells via CD45RO/CCR7/CD25/CD127/CD95/CD27. This clone occurred a few times. The origin of this receptor is a woman aged 30 to 39 in good health. Sequencing was done on a sample of naive CD4+ T cells from blood.

In DNA, the CDR3 is TGCGCCAGCAGCTTGTTGCCCACGGAGTCTCTCTACGAGCAGTACTTC. This sequence encodes CASSLLPTESLYEQYF. V usage is TRBV5-1 and J usage is TRBJ2-7; no firm D call. V was trimmed by 1 base and J by 3 bases, leaving 17 bases between them. Germline CDR1 SGHRS, CDR2 YFSETQ. The CDR3 loop spans 16 amino acids.